This T cell receptor beta chain was captured by sequencing in a study of OX40 agonist ivuxolimab in advanced cancers. Measured with immunoSEQ multiplex PCR; TCRdb has only the in-frame clones, and not every one. The table has approximately 61,000 clones, 70% to 90% seen once. The length of the CDR3 is 14 residues. V was cut by 0 bases and J by 4 bases, with 8 bases left in between. Germline V gene lookup returns CDR1 SGHNT and CDR2 YENEEA. This chain links TRBV11-3 with TRBJ2-3; D gene uncertain. The source material was CD4+ or CD8+ T cells sorted from blood, sampled in a trial of the OX40 agonist ivuxolimab. The TCR comes from an adult with an advanced solid tumor such as melanoma, head and neck, liver or kidney cancer. In nucleotides, the CDR3 is TGTGCCAGCAGCTTAGATAAGCCCCCAGATACGCAGTATTTT. Residues: CASSLDKPPDTQYF.